The clone carrying this TCR beta chain was counted between two and nine times. What it binds is not known. The sample belongs to a study of OX40 agonist ivuxolimab in advanced cancers. Overall study results and limits: At doses 0.1 to 3.0 mg/kg, CD4+ and CD8+ clones expanded.

This table comes from immunoSEQ multiplex PCR, and its TCRdb copy is limited to in-frame clones, with some not included. Of 70,000 or so clones listed, nearly 85% are singletons. This CDR3 spans 14 amino acids. CDR1 is MRHNA and CDR2 is SNTAGT in the germline V gene. Trimming left V 8 bases short and J 5 bases short, with 15 bases between. This clonotype was obtained from an adult with an advanced solid tumor such as melanoma, head and neck, liver or kidney cancer. This chain connects TRBV6-4 to TRBJ2-2, with D perhaps matching TRBD2 (5 bases). The source material was CD4+ or CD8+ T cells sorted from blood, sampled in a trial of the OX40 agonist ivuxolimab. CDR3 loop: CASGRTVRTGELFF. The DNA for the CDR3 is TGTGCCAGCGGGAGAACTGTGAGAACCGGGGAGCTGTTTTTT.